This TCR beta chain was recovered during a study of blood T cells in healthy people across ages. Isolation of PBMCs gave at least 6.5 million cells per sample. The use of a sample-barcoded 5' primer and a J-beta primer mix characterized a second PCR of roughly 6 to 11 cycles. Every cDNA molecule carried a tag from a template-switch adaptor bearing 12 random nucleotides. TCRdb re-analysed the 5' RACE reads in MiXCR, keeping a single row per CDR3 protein. The data contain about 780,000 distinct CDR3 sequences, around 45% of them singletons. Specimen: blood. This clonotype was obtained from a man at least 80 years old in good health.

The DNA of the CDR3 is TGTGCCAGCAGTCATACAGGGGAGACTAATGAAAAACTGTTTTTT. Encoded protein: CASSHTGETNEKLFF. This chain joins TRBV12-3 or TRBV12-4 and TRBJ1-4; 7 bases align to TRBD1. With V trimmed by 5 bases and J by 2 bases, 5 bases remained unmatched. The CDR3 contains 15 residues.